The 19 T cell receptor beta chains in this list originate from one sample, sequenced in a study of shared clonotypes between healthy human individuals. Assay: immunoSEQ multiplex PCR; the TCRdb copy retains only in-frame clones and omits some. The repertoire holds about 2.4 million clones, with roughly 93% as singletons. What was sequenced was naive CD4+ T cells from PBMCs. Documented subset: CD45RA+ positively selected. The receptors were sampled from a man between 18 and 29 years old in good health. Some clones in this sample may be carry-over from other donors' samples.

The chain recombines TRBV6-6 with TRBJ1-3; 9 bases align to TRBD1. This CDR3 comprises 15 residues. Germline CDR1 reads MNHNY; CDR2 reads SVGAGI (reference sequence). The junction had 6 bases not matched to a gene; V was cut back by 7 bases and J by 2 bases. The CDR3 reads CASNRGQGTGNTIYF. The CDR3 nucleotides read TGTGCCAGCAACCGCGGACAGGGGACTGGAAACACCATATATTTT.

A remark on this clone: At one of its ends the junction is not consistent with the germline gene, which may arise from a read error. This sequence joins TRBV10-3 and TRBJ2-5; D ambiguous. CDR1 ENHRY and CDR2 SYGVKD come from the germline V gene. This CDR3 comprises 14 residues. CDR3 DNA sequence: TGTGCCATCAGTGAAAGGGCAGCACAAGAGGCCCAGTACTTC. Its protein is CAISERAAQEAQYF.

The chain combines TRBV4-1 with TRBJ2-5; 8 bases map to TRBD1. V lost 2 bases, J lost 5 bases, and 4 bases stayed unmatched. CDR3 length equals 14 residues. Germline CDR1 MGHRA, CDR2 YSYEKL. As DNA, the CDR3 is TGCGCCAGCAGCCAAAGGGACAGGTGGGAGACCCAGTACTTC. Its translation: CASSQRDRWETQYF.

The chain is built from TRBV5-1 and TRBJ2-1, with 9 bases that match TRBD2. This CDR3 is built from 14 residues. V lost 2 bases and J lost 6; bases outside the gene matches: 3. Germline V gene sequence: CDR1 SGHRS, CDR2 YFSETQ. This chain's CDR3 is CASSLGTSPNEQFF. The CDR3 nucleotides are TGCGCCAGCAGCTTAGGGACTAGCCCCAATGAGCAGTTCTTC.

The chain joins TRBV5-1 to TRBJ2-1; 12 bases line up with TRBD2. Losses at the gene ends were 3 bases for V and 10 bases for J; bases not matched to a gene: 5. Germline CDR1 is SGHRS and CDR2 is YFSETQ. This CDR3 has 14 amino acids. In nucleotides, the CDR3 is TGCGCCAGCAGCTCTTGGACTAGCGGGGAAGAGCAGTTCTTC. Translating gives CASSSWTSGEEQFF.

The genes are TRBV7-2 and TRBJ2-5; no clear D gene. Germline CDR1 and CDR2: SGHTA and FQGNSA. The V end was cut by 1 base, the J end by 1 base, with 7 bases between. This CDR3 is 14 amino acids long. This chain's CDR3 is CASSLDTAQETQYF. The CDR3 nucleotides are TGTGCCAGCAGCTTAGATACGGCCCAAGAGACCCAGTACTTC.

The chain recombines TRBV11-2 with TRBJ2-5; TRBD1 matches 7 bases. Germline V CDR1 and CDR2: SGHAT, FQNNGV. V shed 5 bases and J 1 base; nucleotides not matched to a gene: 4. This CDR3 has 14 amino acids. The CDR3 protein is CASSVTGRQETQYF. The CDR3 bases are TGTGCCAGCAGCGTGACAGGGCGCCAAGAGACCCAGTACTTC.

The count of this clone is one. CDR3 sequence reads: CASSMPRDPNEQFF. The CDR3 DNA follows: TGTGCCAGCAGCATGCCCCGAGACCCCAATGAGCAGTTCTTC. The chain links TRBV28 to TRBJ2-1; no clear D. CDR3 length: 14 residues. From germline, CDR1 is MDHEN and CDR2 SYDVKM. V lost 6 bases and J lost 6, with 15 bases in between.

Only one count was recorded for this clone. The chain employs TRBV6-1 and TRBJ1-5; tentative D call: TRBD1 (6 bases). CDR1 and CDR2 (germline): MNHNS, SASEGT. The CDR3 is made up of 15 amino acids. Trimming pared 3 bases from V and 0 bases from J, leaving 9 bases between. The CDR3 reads CASSEGAHSNQPQHF. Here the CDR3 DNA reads TGTGCCAGCAGTGAGGGGGCCCATAGCAATCAGCCCCAGCATTTT.

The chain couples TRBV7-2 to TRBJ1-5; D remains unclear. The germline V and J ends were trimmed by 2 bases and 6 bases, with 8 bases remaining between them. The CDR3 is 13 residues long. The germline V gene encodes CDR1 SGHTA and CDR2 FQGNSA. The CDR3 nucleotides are TGTGCCAGCAGCTTAAATCCGGTTCAGCCCCAGCATTTT. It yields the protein CASSLNPVQPQHF.

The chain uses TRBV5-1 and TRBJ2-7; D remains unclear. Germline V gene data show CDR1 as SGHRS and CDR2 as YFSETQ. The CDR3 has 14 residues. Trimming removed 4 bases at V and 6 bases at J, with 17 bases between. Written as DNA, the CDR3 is TGCGCCAGCAGCCTAACCGCTTTAGCCAGCGAGCAGTACTTC. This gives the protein CASSLTALASEQYF.

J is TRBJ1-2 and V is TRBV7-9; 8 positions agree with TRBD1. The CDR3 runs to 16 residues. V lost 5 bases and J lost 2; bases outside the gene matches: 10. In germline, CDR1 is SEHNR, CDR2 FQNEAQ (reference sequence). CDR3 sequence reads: CASSEGQGGSNYGYTF. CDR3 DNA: TGTGCCAGCAGCGAAGGACAGGGAGGTTCGAACTATGGCTACACCTTC.

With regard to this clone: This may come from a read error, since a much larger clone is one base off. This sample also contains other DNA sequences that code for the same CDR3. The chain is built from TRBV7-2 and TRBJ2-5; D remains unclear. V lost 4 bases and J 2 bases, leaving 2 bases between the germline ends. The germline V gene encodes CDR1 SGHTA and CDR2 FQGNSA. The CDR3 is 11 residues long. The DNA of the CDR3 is TGTGCCAGCAGCTCGCAAGAGACCCAGTACTTC. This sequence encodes CASSSQETQYF. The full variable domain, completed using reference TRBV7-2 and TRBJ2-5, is GAGVSQSPSNKVTEKGKDVELRCDPISGHTALYWYRQSLGQGLEFLIYFQGNSAPDKSGLPSDRFSAERTGGSVSTLTIQRTQQEDSAVYLCASSSQETQYFGPGTRLLVL.

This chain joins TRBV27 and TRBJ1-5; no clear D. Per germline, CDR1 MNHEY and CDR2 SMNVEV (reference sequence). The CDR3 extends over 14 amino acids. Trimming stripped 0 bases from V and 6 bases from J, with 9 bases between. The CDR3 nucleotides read TGTGCCAGCAGTTTATCGACAAACACTCAGCCCCAGCATTTT. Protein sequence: CASSLSTNTQPQHF.

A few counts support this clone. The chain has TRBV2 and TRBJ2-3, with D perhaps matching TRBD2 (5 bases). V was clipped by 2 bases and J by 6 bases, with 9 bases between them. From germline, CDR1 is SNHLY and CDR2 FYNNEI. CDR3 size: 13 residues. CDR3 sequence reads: CASSELRVDTQYF. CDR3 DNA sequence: TGTGCCAGCAGTGAATTGAGGGTTGATACGCAGTATTTT.

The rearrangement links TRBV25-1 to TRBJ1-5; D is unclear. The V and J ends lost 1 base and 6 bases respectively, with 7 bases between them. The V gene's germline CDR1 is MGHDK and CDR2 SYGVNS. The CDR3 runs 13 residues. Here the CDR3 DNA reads TGTGCCAGCAGTGAATTAGGAGGTCAGCCCCAGCATTTT. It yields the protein CASSELGGQPQHF.

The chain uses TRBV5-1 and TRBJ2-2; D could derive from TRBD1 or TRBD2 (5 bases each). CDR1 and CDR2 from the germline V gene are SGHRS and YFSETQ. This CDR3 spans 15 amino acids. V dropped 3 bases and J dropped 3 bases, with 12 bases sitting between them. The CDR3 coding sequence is TGCGCCAGCAGCTATTGGGACCGACACACCGGGGAGCTGTTTTTT. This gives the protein CASSYWDRHTGELFF.

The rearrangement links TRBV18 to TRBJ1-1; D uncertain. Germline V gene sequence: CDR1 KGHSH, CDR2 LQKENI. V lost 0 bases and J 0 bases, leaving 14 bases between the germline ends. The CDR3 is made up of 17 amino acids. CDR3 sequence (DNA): TGTGCCAGCTCACCACCGGTAGGGCGTTACATGAACACTGAAGCTTTCTTT. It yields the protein CASSPPVGRYMNTEAFF.

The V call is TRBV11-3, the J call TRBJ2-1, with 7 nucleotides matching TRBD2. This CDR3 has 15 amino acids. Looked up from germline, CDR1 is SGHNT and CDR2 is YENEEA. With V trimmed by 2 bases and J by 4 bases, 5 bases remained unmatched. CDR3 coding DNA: TGTGCCAGCAGCTTAAGGGAGGGCCTTTACAATGAGCAGTTCTTC. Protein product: CASSLREGLYNEQFF.